This T cell receptor (beta chain) was recorded in a study of OX40 agonist ivuxolimab in advanced cancers. For this clone: The antigen is undetermined.

Assay used: immunoSEQ multiplex PCR; TCRdb lists only in-frame clones, some missing. The repertoire holds about 82,000 clones, with more than 80% as singletons. The germline gives CDR1 MNHNS, CDR2 SASEGT. V was cut by 3 bases and J by 2 bases, with 14 bases left in between. The CDR3 contains 16 residues. Study-wide results and caveats: The average count of expanded clones was higher among CD8+ T cells than among CD4+.

This clonotype was obtained from an adult with an advanced solid tumor such as melanoma, head and neck, liver or kidney cancer. The sequencing here drew on CD4+ or CD8+ T cells sorted from blood, taken in a trial of the OX40 agonist ivuxolimab. This chain joins TRBV6-1 and TRBJ2-1, with a possible D match to TRBD2 (5 bases). DNA for the CDR3: TGTGCCAGCAGTGACCTGAGTAGCGCTCCCTACAATGAGCAGTTCTTC. Its translation is CASSDLSSAPYNEQFF.